Reported below is one T cell receptor beta chain. Antigen unknown. This sample is drawn from a study of immune evolution from preneoplasia to lung adenocarcinoma. The V gene's germline CDR1 is MNHNY and CDR2 SVGAGI (reference sequence). The CDR3 totals 15 residues. The V and J ends lost 2 bases and 1 base respectively, with 10 bases between them. Each case's diagnosis was confirmed by two pathologists on H&E. Profiled with immunoSEQ multiplex PCR; TCRdb holds only in-frame clones, not every one. The table shows around 3,500 clones, with just over 75% occurring only once. Study findings and constraints: Top clone share appeared to fall from AAH through AIS, MIA, adenocarcinoma. Normal lung had highest clonality; later lesions appeared denser, more diverse.

J is TRBJ2-3 and V is TRBV6-6; D may be TRBD1 (5 bases). This TCR was sampled from a person aged 65 to 79 with lung adenocarcinoma. The specimen sequenced was FFPE adjacent normal lung tissue. The CDR3: CASSYGATGTDTQYF. For the CDR3, the DNA is TGTGCCAGCAGTTACGGGGCCACCGGCACAGATACGCAGTATTTT.